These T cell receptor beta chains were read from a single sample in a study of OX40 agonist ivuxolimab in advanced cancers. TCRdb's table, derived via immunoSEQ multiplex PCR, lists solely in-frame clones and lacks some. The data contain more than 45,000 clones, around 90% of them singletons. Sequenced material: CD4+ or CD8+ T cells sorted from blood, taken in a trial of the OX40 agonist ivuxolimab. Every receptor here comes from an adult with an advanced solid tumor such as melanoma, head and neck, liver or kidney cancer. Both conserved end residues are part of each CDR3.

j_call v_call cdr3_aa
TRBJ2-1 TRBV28 CASRNEPSGYNEQFF
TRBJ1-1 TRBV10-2 CASSWNTEAFF
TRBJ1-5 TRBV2 CASSEFRQGGNQPQHF
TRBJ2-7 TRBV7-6 CASSLAAGPDEQYF
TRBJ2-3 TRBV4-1 CASSQDSGGPTDTQYF
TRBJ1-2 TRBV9 CASSVVGDRTYGYTF
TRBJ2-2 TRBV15 CATSGPTRTHISANTGELFF
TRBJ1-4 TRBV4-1 CASSHGTGDEKLFF
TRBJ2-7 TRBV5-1 CASSLLPGASYEQYF
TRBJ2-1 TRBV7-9 CASSLVGGNEQFF
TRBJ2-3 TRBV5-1 CASSLSETDTDTQYF
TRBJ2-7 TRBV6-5 CASSETGTYEQYF
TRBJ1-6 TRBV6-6 CASSLQGWYSPLHF
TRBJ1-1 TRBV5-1 CASRSGTGNTEAFF